One sample yielded the 3 T cell receptor beta chains listed below, sequenced in a study of shared clonotypes between healthy human individuals. Assay used: immunoSEQ multiplex PCR; TCRdb lists only in-frame clones, some missing. The data contain a few million clones, roughly nine tenths of them singletons. The sample was naive CD4+ T cells sorted from blood. Specified subset: CD45RA+ positively selected. These receptors were taken from a man younger than 35 in good health.

This chain uses TRBV5-1 with TRBJ2-5; 12 bases line up with TRBD1. This CDR3 region has 16 residues. In germline, CDR1 is SGHRS, CDR2 YFSETQ. V was clipped by 4 bases and J by 4 bases; unmatched bases: 8. CDR3 DNA sequence: TGCGCCAGCAGCCCGACCGGGACAGGGGGCCGAGAGACCCAGTACTTC. This codes for CASSPTGTGGRETQYF.

This clone was recorded once. The genes are TRBV5-4 and TRBJ1-1; tentatively, D is TRBD1 (6 bases). Germline lookup yields CDR1 SGHNT and CDR2 YYREEE (reference sequence). V was cut by 0 bases and J by 6 bases, with 12 bases left in between. The CDR3 length is 14 residues. CDR3 amino acids: CASSLDRAAPEAFF. CDR3 nucleotide sequence: TGTGCCAGCAGCTTGGACAGGGCAGCTCCTGAAGCTTTCTTT.

V is TRBV27 and J is TRBJ1-4; 7 positions match TRBD1. The CDR3 has 17 residues. Germline V lookup: CDR1 MNHEY, CDR2 SMNVEV (reference sequence). J gave up 8 bases and V 2 bases, and 14 bases lay outside the gene matches. The chain's CDR3 is CASSLRPGVTGREKLFF. The CDR3 bases are TGTGCCAGCAGTTTACGCCCGGGCGTGACAGGGCGGGAAAAACTGTTTTTT.